The 24 T cell receptor beta chains reported below all come from one sample, sequenced in a study of neoadjuvant anti-PD-1 for oral cavity cancer. Here immunoSEQ multiplex PCR was the method, and the copy in TCRdb shows in-frame clones only, minus some. The sample records around 81,000 clones, roughly four fifths being singletons. Sequencing used PBMCs, obtained before nivolumab (anti-PD-1) treatment. All receptors come from a person aged 40-85 years with oral cavity squamous cell carcinoma.

The rearrangement joins TRBV29-1 to TRBJ1-1; weak D call: TRBD1 (5 bases). Germline assignment: CDR1 SQVTM and CDR2 ANQGSEA. CDR3 length: 13 amino acids. Trimming stripped 6 bases from V and 2 bases from J, with 13 bases between. CDR3: CSVSGQGNTEAFF. CDR3 nucleotides: TGCAGCGTCTCCGGGCAGGGCAACACTGAAGCTTTCTTT.

The chain recombines TRBV5-1 with TRBJ2-1; weak D call: TRBD1 (6 bases). Germline CDR1 and CDR2: SGHRS and YFSETQ. CDR3 length: 12 amino acids. Trimming took 4 bases from V and 10 from J, leaving 12 bases between them. CDR3: CASSHNGQEQFF. CDR3 DNA sequence: TGCGCCAGCAGCCACAATGGACAGGAGCAGTTCTTC.

This chain joins TRBV27 and TRBJ2-7, with 7 bases identical to TRBD1. CDR3 length: 16 residues. Germline CDR1 and CDR2: MNHEY and SMNVEV (reference sequence). Trimming removed 2 bases from V and 0 bases from J; junction bases left unmatched: 7. CDR3 amino acids: CASSLGQARASYEQYF. The CDR3 DNA reads TGTGCCAGCAGTTTAGGACAGGCACGAGCCTCCTACGAGCAGTACTTC.

This sequence joins TRBV4-1 and TRBJ2-3; 9 bases are shared with TRBD2. The V gene end was trimmed by 0 bases and the J gene end by 0 bases; junction bases not matched to a gene: 13. The CDR3 totals 20 residues. Germline loops: CDR1 MGHRA, CDR2 YSYEKL. The CDR3 loop reads CASSQEQGLAGKTSTDTQYF. As DNA, the CDR3 is TGCGCCAGCAGCCAAGAACAGGGTCTAGCGGGGAAAACTAGCACAGATACGCAGTATTTT.

V gene TRBV30 combines with J gene TRBJ1-4; D gene unclear. The germline CDR1 and CDR2 sequences are GTSNPN and SVGIG (reference sequence). V gave up 0 bases and J gave up 7 bases, with 12 bases separating them. The CDR3 runs to 14 residues. CDR3 sequence reads: CAWSVSRTAEKLFF. The CDR3 DNA sequence: TGTGCCTGGAGTGTTTCCAGGACCGCTGAAAAACTGTTTTTT.

V gene TRBV2 combines with J gene TRBJ2-7; D remains ambiguous. The germline CDR1 and CDR2 sequences are SNHLY and FYNNEI. This CDR3 has 14 residues. The V gene lost 6 bases and the J gene lost 0 bases, with 12 bases spanning the gap. DNA for the CDR3: TGTGCCAGCAGCGCCGAAAACCTCTCCTACGAGCAGTACTTC. It is translated as CASSAENLSYEQYF.

The V call is TRBV6-6, the J call TRBJ1-1; D not certain. Trimming cost V 6 bases and J 5 bases, with 13 bases left between them. The CDR3 spans 13 residues. Germline lookup yields CDR1 MNHNY and CDR2 SVGAGI (reference sequence). CDR3: CASSPDGLTEAFF. For the CDR3, the DNA is TGTGCCAGCAGCCCGGACGGACTAACTGAAGCTTTCTTT.

V and J are TRBV7-6 and TRBJ1-5, with a weak D call TRBD1 (5 bases). The CDR3 has 14 residues. With 4 bases removed from V and 3 bases from J, the gap between germline ends came to 10 bases. Germline CDR1 and CDR2: SGHVS and FNYEAQ. The CDR3, as DNA: TGTGCCAGCAGCTACCAGGGAATCAATCAGCCCCAGCATTTT. Protein sequence: CASSYQGINQPQHF.

The chain is built from TRBV29-1 and TRBJ2-5; no clear D. V was clipped by 6 bases and J by 1 base, with 6 bases between them. CDR1 is SQVTM and CDR2 is ANQGSEA in the germline V gene. CDR3 length: 11 amino acids. CDR3 region: CSVQIQETQYF. The CDR3 DNA sequence: TGCAGCGTCCAGATCCAAGAGACCCAGTACTTC.

J is TRBJ2-5 and V is TRBV7-9, with 13 bases that match TRBD2. This CDR3 comprises 16 residues. The J segment lost 4 bases and the V segment lost 5 bases, leaving 7 bases of the junction unmatched. Looked up from germline, CDR1 is SEHNR and CDR2 is FQNEAQ (reference sequence). As DNA, the CDR3 is TGTGCCAGCAGCCGACCTGGACTAGCGGGAGTAGAGACCCAGTACTTC. Residues: CASSRPGLAGVETQYF.

This rearrangement joins TRBV5-6 to TRBJ1-3; the D is unclear. V was trimmed by 3 bases and J by 0 bases, leaving 13 bases between them. This CDR3 contains 16 residues. The germline V gene has CDR1 SGHDT and CDR2 YYEEEE. The CDR3 sequence is CASSYASGASGNTIYF. Written as DNA, the CDR3 is TGTGCCAGCAGCTACGCCTCCGGTGCCTCTGGAAACACCATATATTTT.

The chain has TRBV10-3 and TRBJ2-1; 14 bases map to TRBD2. J lost 7 bases, V lost 8 bases, and 13 bases had no gene match. CDR3 length equals 17 residues. Per the germline V gene, CDR1 is ENHRY and CDR2 is SYGVKD. The CDR3 bases are TGTGCCATCGGGGAGGGACTAGCGGGAGTTACCGCAAATGAGCAGTTCTTC. Amino acids: CAIGEGLAGVTANEQFF.

The chain links TRBV5-1 to TRBJ2-3; no reliable D call. V was pared by 4 bases and J by 0 bases, with 12 bases between. The germline V gene has CDR1 SGHRS and CDR2 YFSETQ. The CDR3 runs to 15 residues. The CDR3 here is CASSRTDPSTDTQYF. CDR3 sequence (DNA): TGCGCCAGCAGCCGGACGGATCCAAGCACAGATACGCAGTATTTT.

V and J are TRBV5-1 and TRBJ2-3; TRBD2 might be the D (5 bases). This CDR3 contains 14 residues. Germline CDR1 reads SGHRS; CDR2 reads YFSETQ. Trimming took off 3 bases at V and 5 bases at J, with 13 bases between the two ends. The chain's CDR3 is CASSWERSRDTQYF. The CDR3 region has the DNA TGCGCCAGCAGCTGGGAGCGGTCTAGAGATACGCAGTATTTT.

The chain couples TRBV7-9 to TRBJ1-5, with D unresolved. There are 15 residues in the CDR3. V was shortened by 1 base and J by 0 bases, with 7 bases between the two germline ends. Germline V gene data show CDR1 as SEHNR and CDR2 as FQNEAQ (reference sequence). This chain's CDR3 is CASSLGTYSNQPQHF. The CDR3 DNA reads TGTGCCAGCAGCTTAGGGACTTATAGCAATCAGCCCCAGCATTTT.

This chain joins TRBV25-1 and TRBJ2-3, with 9 positions matching TRBD2. Germline assignment: CDR1 MGHDK and CDR2 SYGVNS. The CDR3 runs 18 residues. The ends lost 2 bases at V and 7 bases at J; junction bases unmatched: 16. The CDR3 spells CASSEGRASGTTHYTQYF. The CDR3 nucleotides are TGTGCCAGCAGTGAAGGTCGCGCTAGCGGGACAACACATTATACGCAGTATTTT.

The V and J genes are TRBV5-1 and TRBJ1-2, with D possibly TRBD1 on 6 matching bases. Trimming shortened V by 0 bases and J by 8 bases, and 11 bases separated the two germline ends. CDR1 and CDR2 (germline): SGHRS, YFSETQ. This CDR3 has 13 residues. CDR3: CASSLVQGRGYTF. CDR3 in DNA: TGCGCCAGCAGCTTGGTACAGGGAAGAGGCTACACCTTC.

This chain links TRBV29-1 with TRBJ1-2; unclear D gene. The germline V gene has CDR1 SQVTM and CDR2 ANQGSEA. V was pared by 0 bases and J by 9 bases, with 14 bases between. The CDR3 contains 13 residues. CDR3 sequence: CSVEDRPLGSYTF. CDR3 bases: TGCAGCGTTGAAGATCGACCGCTCGGAAGCTACACCTTC.

V and J are TRBV6-5 and TRBJ2-3; no clear D gene. Looked up from germline, CDR1 is MNHEY and CDR2 is SVGAGI. V was cut by 0 bases and J by 2 bases, with 9 bases left in between. The CDR3 spans 15 residues. In nucleotides, the CDR3 is TGTGCCAGCAGTTACTCGAGTGGGGACACAGATACGCAGTATTTT. Amino acids: CASSYSSGDTDTQYF.

The rearrangement joins TRBV10-3 to TRBJ2-2; D not resolved. The CDR3 covers 13 residues. The germline V and J ends were trimmed by 4 bases and 7 bases, with 10 bases remaining between them. The germline V gene encodes CDR1 ENHRY and CDR2 SYGVKD. The chain's CDR3 is CAISVLDGGELFF. In DNA, the CDR3 is TGTGCCATCAGTGTCCTAGATGGCGGGGAGCTGTTTTTT.

This sequence joins TRBV5-1 and TRBJ2-7; 9 nucleotides match TRBD1. The trim removed 0 bases at V and 10 bases at J, leaving 8 bases unmatched. CDR1 SGHRS and CDR2 YFSETQ come from the germline V gene. The CDR3 length is 14 residues. The CDR3 reads CASSLGGTGSPQYF. As DNA, the CDR3 is TGCGCCAGCAGCTTGGGTGGGACAGGGTCCCCCCAGTACTTC.

The rearrangement joins TRBV6-5 to TRBJ2-1; tentatively, D is TRBD2 (5 bases). V dropped 5 bases and J dropped 4 bases, with 12 bases sitting between them. The CDR3 consists of 14 residues. Looked up from germline, CDR1 is MNHEY and CDR2 is SVGAGI. In DNA form, the CDR3 reads TGTGCCAGCAGTATCTACGGGGTATACAATGAGCAGTTCTTC. This gives the protein CASSIYGVYNEQFF.

The rearrangement joins TRBV29-1 to TRBJ2-7; unclear D gene. Trimming took off 5 bases at V and 6 bases at J, with 17 bases between the two ends. Germline V gives CDR1 SQVTM, CDR2 ANQGSEA. The CDR3 covers 13 residues. The DNA for the CDR3 is TGCAGCGTTCGACTGCCTTCTTATACCGAGCAGTACTTC. Amino acid sequence: CSVRLPSYTEQYF.

J is TRBJ2-7 and V is TRBV11-2; D tentatively reads TRBD1 or TRBD2 (5 bases each). Germline loops: CDR1 SGHAT, CDR2 FQNNGV. This CDR3 has 15 amino acids. Trimming pared 7 bases from V and 0 bases from J, leaving 16 bases between. The DNA for the CDR3 is TGTGCCAGCATCCGGGGCGAAGTCAACTCCTACGAGCAGTACTTC. It encodes CASIRGEVNSYEQYF.